This T cell receptor beta chain derives from a study of post-analysis software for immune sequencing data. The study's findings and limits: Five or six TRBV segments were significantly more frequent in patients than in controls. TRBV5-6, TRBV5-1 and TRBV20-1 were among these segments.

This clonotype was detected a few times. Its target is not known. Libraries were made from TCR beta cDNA, and they carried unique molecular identifiers. TCRdb passed the PCR reads through MiXCR, listing each CDR3 protein once. The sample has roughly 700,000 distinct CDR3 sequences; less than 35% are singletons. CDR3 length: 16 amino acids. The genes are TRBV21-1 and TRBJ1-1. TRBV21-1 is reported as a pseudogene. Sequencing input: blood. This sequence was found in a girl between 10 and 17 years old with multiple sclerosis. The CDR3 nucleotides read TGTGCCAGCAGCAAAGCCCTGCTCGCGAAGAACACTGAAGCTTTCTTT. Encoded protein: CASSKALLAKNTEAFF.